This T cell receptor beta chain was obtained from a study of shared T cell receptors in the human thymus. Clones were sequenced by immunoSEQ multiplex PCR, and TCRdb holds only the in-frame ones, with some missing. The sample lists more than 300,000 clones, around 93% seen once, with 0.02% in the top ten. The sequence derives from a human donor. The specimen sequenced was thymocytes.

The CDR3 DNA follows: TGTGCCAGCACCCTGGCTAGCGGGTTTTCCTACGAGCAGTACTTC. This encodes CASTLASGFSYEQYF. The chain combines TRBV28 with TRBJ2-7; 8 bases fit TRBD2. The V gene's germline CDR1 is MDHEN and CDR2 SYDVKM. This CDR3 comprises 15 residues. V was pared by 7 bases and J by 1 base, with 9 bases of the junction left unmatched.